A selection of T cell receptor beta chains follows, all from one sample in a study of blood T cell repertoires in COVID-19. TCRdb's copy holds only in-frame clones and misses some; the assay was immunoSEQ multiplex PCR. The sample consists of hundreds of thousands of clones, around 84% of them appearing once. Material for sequencing was PBMCs or T cells enriched from blood (not recorded which). These receptors all come from a young man with acute COVID-19. The CDR3 runs from the conserved cysteine through the conserved F or W. A D gene is named only where the DNA matches it firmly. Size values are once, few and many counts, or a class for expanded clones, and some rows have none.

.	TRBV11-1	.	TRBJ2-5	CASSLLQGSRETQYF	TGTGCCAGCAGCCTTTTACAGGGCTCTCGAGAGACCCAGTACTTC
.	TRBV3-1/TRBV3-2	TRBD2	TRBJ2-5	CASSRGLALQYF	TGTGCCAGCAGCAGGGGACTAGCGCTCCAGTACTTC
.	TRBV30	.	TRBJ2-1	CAWSRGNEQFF	TGTGCCTGGTCCAGGGGAAATGAGCAGTTCTTC
.	TRBV10-1	.	TRBJ2-5	CASSEGRDQETQYF	TGCGCCAGCAGTGAGGGCAGGGACCAAGAGACCCAGTACTTC
.	TRBV27	.	TRBJ1-5	CASSRSAANSNQPQHF	TGTGCCAGCAGTCGATCAGCGGCTAATAGCAATCAGCCCCAGCATTTT
.	TRBV24-1	.	TRBJ1-2	CATSEENGYTF	TGTGCCACCAGTGAGGAGAATGGCTACACCTTC
.	TRBV7-9	TRBD2	TRBJ2-3	CASSSTGTSGTDTQYF	TGTGCCAGCAGCTCCACCGGGACTAGCGGAACAGATACGCAGTATTTT
.	TRBV7-9	.	TRBJ1-1	CASSFGGVGAFF	TGTGCCAGCAGCTTCGGGGGTGTCGGAGCTTTCTTT
.	TRBV19	.	TRBJ1-1	CASGRQLTEAFF	TGTGCCAGTGGCCGACAGCTCACTGAAGCTTTCTTT
few	TRBV25-1	.	TRBJ1-3	CASSELSSGNTIYF	TGTGCCAGCAGTGAACTCAGCTCTGGAAACACCATATATTTT
.	TRBV7-2	.	TRBJ1-4	CASSLATRNEKLFF	TGTGCCAGCAGCTTAGCGACACGGAACGAAAAACTGTTTTTT
.	TRBV7-3	TRBD2	TRBJ2-1	CASRVTSGSNEQFF	TGTGCCAGCAGAGTGACTAGCGGGAGTAATGAGCAGTTCTTC
.	TRBV9	TRBD1	TRBJ2-6	CASSATGFGANVLTF	TGTGCCAGCAGCGCGACAGGGTTTGGGGCCAACGTCCTGACTTTC
.	TRBV11-3	TRBD1	TRBJ1-4	CASSVQGQGHEKLFF	TGTGCCAGCAGCGTCCAAGGACAGGGTCATGAAAAACTGTTTTTT
few	TRBV11-3	TRBD1	TRBJ2-5	CASSLALQGDQETQYF	TGTGCCAGCAGCTTAGCCTTACAGGGGGACCAAGAGACCCAGTACTTC
.	TRBV19	TRBD2	TRBJ2-1	CASSIPGLDYNEQFF	TGTGCCAGTAGTATTCCGGGACTAGACTACAATGAGCAGTTCTTC
.	TRBV6-5	.	TRBJ1-5	CASSSGGSSANQPQHF	TGTGCCAGCAGTTCTGGAGGGAGTTCGGCCAATCAGCCCCAGCATTTT
.	TRBV19	TRBD1	TRBJ1-2	CASSMFTGDGYTF	TGTGCCAGTAGTATGTTTACAGGGGATGGCTACACCTTC
.	TRBV12-3/TRBV12-4	.	TRBJ2-1	CASSLGGEQFF	TGTGCCAGCAGTTTAGGGGGCGAGCAGTTCTTC
.	TRBV20-1	.	TRBJ2-1	CSASRRRRFNEQFF	TGCAGTGCTAGTAGGAGACGGAGGTTCAATGAGCAGTTCTTC
.	TRBV5-1	TRBD1	TRBJ1-2	CASSRGGGGNYGYTF	TGCGCCAGCAGCAGAGGAGGGGGCGGGAACTATGGCTACACCTTC
.	TRBV19	TRBD2	TRBJ2-3	CASRTGTSGRPDTQYF	TGTGCCAGTAGAACCGGGACTAGCGGGAGACCAGATACGCAGTATTTT
.	TRBV7-2	.	TRBJ2-3	CASSLAVGSTDTQYF	TGTGCCAGCAGCTTAGCGGTCGGGAGCACAGATACGCAGTATTTT
.	TRBV6-5	TRBD1	TRBJ1-6	CASSRQGRETPLHF	TGTGCCAGCAGCAGACAGGGGAGGGAGACACCCCTCCACTTT
.	TRBV6-5	TRBD1	TRBJ1-2	CASSLTGGYGYTF	TGTGCCAGCAGTCTAACAGGGGGCTATGGCTACACCTTC
few	TRBV9	.	TRBJ1-2	CASGAGGYTF	TGTGCCAGCGGCGCGGGAGGCTACACCTTC
few	TRBV3-1/TRBV3-2	TRBD1	TRBJ2-4	CASSQDQGAAKNIQYF	TGTGCCAGCAGCCAAGATCAGGGGGCAGCCAAAAACATTCAGTACTTC
.	TRBV3-1/TRBV3-2	TRBD2	TRBJ2-3	CASSQRLAGNTDTQYF	TGTGCCAGCAGCCAGCGACTAGCGGGAAACACAGATACGCAGTATTTT
.	TRBV4-2	.	TRBJ1-6	CASSQDWDWARSPLHF	TGTGCCAGCAGCCAAGATTGGGACTGGGCTCGGTCACCCCTCCACTTT
.	TRBV29-1	TRBD1	TRBJ1-2	CSVRQGDYGYTF	TGCAGCGTTAGACAGGGCGACTATGGCTACACCTTC
.	TRBV11-2	.	TRBJ1-5	CASSTREFNQPQHF	TGTGCCAGCAGCACTCGGGAATTCAATCAGCCCCAGCATTTT
.	TRBV21-1	.	TRBJ2-2	CASSNKTLDYPKPGELFF	TGTGCCAGCAGCAACAAGACCCTCGACTACCCCAAACCCGGGGAGCTGTTTTTT
.	TRBV5-6	.	TRBJ2-5	CASSLDFETQYF	TGTGCCAGCAGCTTGGACTTCGAGACCCAGTACTTC
.	TRBV7-9	TRBD1	TRBJ1-4	CASSPRSGTGSYDEKLFF	TGTGCCAGCAGCCCAAGGAGCGGGACAGGAAGTTATGATGAAAAACTGTTTTTT
.	TRBV27	.	TRBJ2-5	CASSSRGVKETQYF	TGTGCCAGCAGTTCTAGAGGCGTTAAAGAGACCCAGTACTTC
.	TRBV11-2	TRBD1	TRBJ1-6	CASSLRAATGGNSPLHF	TGTGCCAGCAGCTTAAGGGCTGCGACAGGGGGTAATTCACCCCTCCACTTT
.	TRBV2	.	TRBJ1-6	CASSELAGVGSPLHF	TGTGCCAGCAGTGAACTGGCAGGGGTTGGATCACCCCTCCACTTT
.	TRBV24-1	TRBD1	TRBJ2-3	CATSDYGDRGPDTQYF	TGTGCCACCAGTGATTATGGGGACAGGGGTCCAGATACGCAGTATTTT
.	TRBV6-5	TRBD2	TRBJ2-5	CASRRIAGGPETQYF	TGTGCCAGCAGACGTATAGCGGGGGGGCCGGAGACCCAGTACTTC
.	TRBV6-5	.	TRBJ2-2	CASTPNTGELFF	TGTGCCAGCACCCCAAACACCGGGGAGCTGTTTTTT
.	TRBV5-1	.	TRBJ1-5	CASSRGGKNQPQHF	TGCGCCAGCAGCCGAGGAGGGAAAAATCAGCCCCAGCATTTT
.	TRBV6-5	TRBD1	TRBJ2-1	CASSRDRTNEQFF	TGTGCCAGCAGTCGGGACAGGACAAATGAGCAGTTCTTC
.	TRBV18	TRBD2	TRBJ2-5	CASSPPGLEKATQYF	TGTGCCAGCTCACCCCCCGGACTAGAGAAGGCGACCCAGTACTTC
.	TRBV5-6	TRBD2	TRBJ2-4	CASRTSGGGLNIQYF	TGTGCCAGCAGAACTAGCGGGGGAGGTTTGAACATTCAGTACTTC
once	TRBV23-1	.	TRBJ1-6	CASSQFHRLALHF	TGCGCCAGCAGTCAATTCCACAGGTTAGCCCTCCACTTT
.	TRBV2	.	TRBJ2-5	CASDRDNQETQYF	TGTGCCAGCGACCGGGACAACCAAGAGACCCAGTACTTC
.	TRBV5-4	.	TRBJ2-2	CASSLEGRGSPNTGELFF	TGTGCCAGCAGCTTGGAGGGCAGGGGATCACCGAACACCGGGGAGCTGTTTTTT
.	TRBV29-1	.	TRBJ2-4	CSSRGAKNIQYF	TGCAGCTCGCGGGGCGCCAAAAACATTCAGTACTTC
.	TRBV7-8	TRBD1	TRBJ1-4	CASSPRTGEVNEKLFF	TGTGCCAGCAGCCCCCGGACAGGGGAGGTTAATGAAAAACTGTTTTTT
.	TRBV14	TRBD1	TRBJ2-3	CASSQEPGQPPTDTQYF	TGTGCCAGCAGCCAAGAGCCGGGACAGCCTCCCACAGATACGCAGTATTTT
.	TRBV18	.	TRBJ2-2	CASSPTGNTGELFF	TGTGCCAGCTCCCCAACAGGAAACACCGGGGAGCTGTTTTTT
.	TRBV6-2/TRBV6-3	TRBD1	TRBJ2-3	CASSPTGLGVADTQYF	TGTGCCAGCAGTCCGACAGGGCTGGGGGTGGCAGATACGCAGTATTTT
.	TRBV29-1	.	TRBJ2-3	CSARMTEPTDTQYF	TGCAGCGCCCGGATGACAGAGCCTACAGATACGCAGTATTTT